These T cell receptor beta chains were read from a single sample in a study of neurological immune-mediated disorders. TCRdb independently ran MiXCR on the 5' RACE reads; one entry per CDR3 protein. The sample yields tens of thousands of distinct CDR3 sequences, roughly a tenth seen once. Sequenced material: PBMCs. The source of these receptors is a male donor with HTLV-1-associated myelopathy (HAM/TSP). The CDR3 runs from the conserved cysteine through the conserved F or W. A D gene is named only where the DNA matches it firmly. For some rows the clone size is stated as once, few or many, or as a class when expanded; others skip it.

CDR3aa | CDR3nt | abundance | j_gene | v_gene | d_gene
CASTITSGGSYNEQFF | TGTGCCAGCACCATTACTAGCGGGGGCTCCTACAATGAGCAGTTCTTC | many | TRBJ2-1 | TRBV5-6 | TRBD2
CASSPPLGYGYTF | TGCGCCAGCAGCCCCCCCCTAGGGTATGGCTACACCTTC | many | TRBJ1-2 | TRBV5-1 | -
CASSQVLQGGTEAFF | TGTGCCAGCAGCCAAGTTTTACAGGGTGGTACTGAAGCTTTCTTT | many | TRBJ1-1 | TRBV3-1 | -
CASSPGTIRGRQGKETQYF | TGTGCCAGCAGTCCAGGGACCATCAGGGGTCGGCAGGGGAAAGAGACCCAGTACTTC | many | TRBJ2-5 | TRBV6-5 | -
CASSPDTGMEQPQHF | TGTGCCAGCAGTCCCGATACAGGGATGGAGCAGCCCCAGCATTTT | many | TRBJ1-5 | TRBV12-3/TRBV12-4 | -
CASSSLTKRKDRYVLTF | TGTGCCAGCAGTTCACTGACGAAGAGAAAAGACCGCTACGTCCTGACTTTC | many | TRBJ2-6 | TRBV6-5 | -
CASSSIAGGGTDTQYF | TGTGCCAGCAGCTCCATAGCGGGGGGCGGCACAGATACGCAGTATTTT | many | TRBJ2-3 | TRBV7-2 | TRBD2
CASISHTGVHEQYF | TGTGCCAGCATCTCCCACACAGGGGTCCACGAGCAGTACTTC | many | TRBJ2-7 | TRBV6-6 | TRBD1
CSAKQTSNYGYTF | TGCAGTGCGAAACAGACGAGTAACTATGGCTACACCTTC | many | TRBJ1-2 | TRBV20-1 | -
CSVEGDREKLFF | TGCAGCGTTGAGGGCGATAGGGAAAAACTGTTTTTT | many | TRBJ1-4 | TRBV29-1 | -
CASSPRDRVYEQYF | TGTGCCAGCAGCCCGCGGGACAGGGTCTACGAGCAGTACTTC | many | TRBJ2-7 | TRBV11-2 | TRBD1
CASSKALLTAANQPQHF | TGTGCCAGCAGCAAAGCGCTTTTGACGGCAGCTAATCAGCCCCAGCATTTT | few | TRBJ1-5 | TRBV21-1 | -
CASTKQGGTDTQYF | TGTGCCAGCACGAAACAGGGGGGCACAGATACGCAGTATTTT | many | TRBJ2-3 | TRBV12-3/TRBV12-4 | TRBD1
CASRAGGSYNEQFF | TGTGCCAGTAGGGCGGGGGGCTCCTACAATGAGCAGTTCTTC | - | TRBJ2-1 | TRBV19 | TRBD2
CSVGAGGHEQYF | TGCAGCGTCGGGGCGGGGGGCCACGAGCAGTACTTC | many | TRBJ2-7 | TRBV29-1 | TRBD2
CASSLRSVGSYEQYF | TGCGCCAGCAGCTTGCGGTCAGTGGGATCCTACGAGCAGTACTTC | many | TRBJ2-7 | TRBV5-1 | -
CSARGGLQETQYF | TGCAGTGCTAGAGGGGGCCTCCAAGAGACCCAGTACTTC | many | TRBJ2-5 | TRBV20-1 | -
CASSQDNTYEQYF | TGTGCCAGCAGCCAGGACAATACCTACGAGCAGTACTTC | many | TRBJ2-7 | TRBV6-2/TRBV6-3 | -
CASSPGDPGNTIYF | TGCGCCAGCAGCCCGGGAGACCCTGGAAACACCATATATTTT | many | TRBJ1-3 | TRBV5-1 | -
CASSRQGRGQPQHF | TGTGCCAGCAGTAGACAGGGGCGCGGTCAGCCCCAGCATTTT | many | TRBJ1-5 | TRBV6-5 | TRBD1
CASSSCTGHSYGYTF | TGTGCCAGCAGCTCCTGTACAGGGCATAGCTATGGCTACACCTTC | - | TRBJ1-2 | TRBV6-5 | -
CSARSSGTNTDTQYF | TGCAGTGCTAGATCTAGCGGGACTAACACAGATACGCAGTATTTT | many | TRBJ2-3 | TRBV20-1 | TRBD2
CASSNGTANQPQHF | TGTGCCAGCAGCAATGGGACAGCCAATCAGCCCCAGCATTTT | many | TRBJ1-5 | TRBV6-5 | TRBD1